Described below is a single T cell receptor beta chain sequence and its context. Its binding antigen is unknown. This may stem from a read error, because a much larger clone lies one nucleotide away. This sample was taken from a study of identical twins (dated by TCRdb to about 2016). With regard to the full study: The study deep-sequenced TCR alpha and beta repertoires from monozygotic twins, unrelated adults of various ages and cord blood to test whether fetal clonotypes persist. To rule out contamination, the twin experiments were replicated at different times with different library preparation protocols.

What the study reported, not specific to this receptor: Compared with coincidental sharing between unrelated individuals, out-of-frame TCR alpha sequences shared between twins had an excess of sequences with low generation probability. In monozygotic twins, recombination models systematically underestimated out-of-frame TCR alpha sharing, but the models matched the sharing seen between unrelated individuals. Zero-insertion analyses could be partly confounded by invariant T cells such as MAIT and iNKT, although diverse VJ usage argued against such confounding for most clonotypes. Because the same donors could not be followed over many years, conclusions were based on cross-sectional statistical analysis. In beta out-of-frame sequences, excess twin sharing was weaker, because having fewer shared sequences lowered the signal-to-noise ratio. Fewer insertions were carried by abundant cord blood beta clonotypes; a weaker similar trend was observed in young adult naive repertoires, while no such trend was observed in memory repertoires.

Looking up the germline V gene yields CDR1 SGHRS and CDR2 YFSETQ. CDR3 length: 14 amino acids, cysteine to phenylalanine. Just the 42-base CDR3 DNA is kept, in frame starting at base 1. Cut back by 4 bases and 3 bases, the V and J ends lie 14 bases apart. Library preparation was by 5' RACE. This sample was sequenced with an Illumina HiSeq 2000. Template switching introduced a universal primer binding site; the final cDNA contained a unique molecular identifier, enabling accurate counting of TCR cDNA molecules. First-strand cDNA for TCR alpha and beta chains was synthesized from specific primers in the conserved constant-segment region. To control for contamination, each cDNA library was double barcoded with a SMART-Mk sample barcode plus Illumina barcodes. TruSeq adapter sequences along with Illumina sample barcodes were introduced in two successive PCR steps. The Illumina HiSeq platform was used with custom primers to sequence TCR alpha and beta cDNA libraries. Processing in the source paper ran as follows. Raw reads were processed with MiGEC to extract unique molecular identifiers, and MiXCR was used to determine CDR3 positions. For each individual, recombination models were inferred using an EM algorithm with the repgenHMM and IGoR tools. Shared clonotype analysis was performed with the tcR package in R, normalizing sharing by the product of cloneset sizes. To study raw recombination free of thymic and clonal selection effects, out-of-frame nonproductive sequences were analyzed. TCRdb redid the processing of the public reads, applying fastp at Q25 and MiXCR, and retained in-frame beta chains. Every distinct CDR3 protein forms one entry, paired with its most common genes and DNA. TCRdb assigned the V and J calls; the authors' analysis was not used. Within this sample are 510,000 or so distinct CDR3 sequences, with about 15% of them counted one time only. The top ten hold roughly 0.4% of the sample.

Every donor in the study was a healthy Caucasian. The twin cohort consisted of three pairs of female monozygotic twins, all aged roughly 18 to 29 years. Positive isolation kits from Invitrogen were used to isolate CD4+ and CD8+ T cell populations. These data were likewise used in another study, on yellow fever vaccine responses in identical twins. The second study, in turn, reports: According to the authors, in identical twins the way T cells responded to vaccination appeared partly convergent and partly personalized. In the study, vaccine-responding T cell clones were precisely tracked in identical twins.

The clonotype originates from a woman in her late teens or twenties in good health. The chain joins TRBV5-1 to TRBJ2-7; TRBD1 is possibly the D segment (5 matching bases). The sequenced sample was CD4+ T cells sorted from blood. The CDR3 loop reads CASSPEQAVYEQYF. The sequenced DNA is TGCGCCAGCAGCCCAGAACAGGCAGTCTACGAGCAGTACTTC.